The T cell receptor beta chain under discussion was sequenced for a study of beta chain features in type 1 diabetes. CDR1 SGHVT and CDR2 SQSDAQ come from the germline V gene. The length of the CDR3 is 16 residues. The ends lost 5 bases at V and 5 bases at J; junction bases unmatched: 6. Blood was drawn once from each donor into heparinised tubes. The draws averaged about 120 mL. All of the isolated RNA was reverse transcribed, so expressed TCRB transcripts were sequenced. An average of around 3.9 million reads was obtained for naive, central memory and regulatory T cell samples. Assay: immunoSEQ multiplex PCR; the TCRdb copy retains only in-frame clones and omits some. The sample yields around 430,000 clones, approximately 31% seen once.

The sequenced sample consisted of naive CD4+ T cells from blood. This TCR was recovered from a man aged 18 to 35 in good health. V and J are TRBV7-4 and TRBJ2-2, with TRBD2 matching over 12 bases. Written as DNA, the CDR3 is TGTGCCAGCAGCATACTAGCGGGAGGATATACCGGGGAGCTGTTTTTT. It specifies CASSILAGGYTGELFF.